This section outlines one TCR beta chain sequence together with its context. What this receptor recognizes is not known. No base-level quality is on record; no much larger clone is a single base apart. The immunoSEQ Assay, a bias-controlled multiplex PCR, was used to amplify TCRbeta CDR3 regions from genomic DNA. In the original analysis: Within the assay, amplification of reference gene primers was used to estimate how many nucleated cells each sample contained. To quantify the absolute abundance of each unique TCRbeta CDR3 rearrangement, sequence reads were collapsed and filtered. For each sample, productive Simpson clonality was calculated as the square root of Simpson's diversity index across productive rearrangements. TCRdb provides this immuneACCESS table in a form limited to in-frame rearrangements. Some clones are lacking; in checked studies, under half of them reflect an unresolved V gene, and why the rest are absent is not known. V and J calls plus clone size are reproduced from that table; the DNA served to infer D and trimming. In all, the sample holds roughly 67,000 clones, and around 80% of those were seen once. The ten biggest clones cover roughly 21% of the sample.

This sample was included in a study of blood T cell repertoires in COVID-19 (dated by TCRdb to the early 2020s). For the wider study: Samples from collaborators originated in the United States, Italy and Spain and spanned both the acute and convalescent phases of COVID-19. The prospective study material was composed of cDNA or gDNA derived from T cells, B-cell-depleted T cells, or PBMCs. The dataset comprised deeply sampled blood TCRbeta repertoires from subjects exposed to, actively infected with, or recovered from COVID-19. A freely available public database, intended as a resource for researchers studying the immune response to SARS-CoV-2, is where the repertoires were released. The samples were drawn from the first 160 participants of the ongoing ImmuneRACE study and from 950 to 1,500 subjects provided by 6 global collaborators. A de-identified subject ID, COVID-19 status, age in years and sex were almost always included in the sample metadata. HLA class I and class II types, where available, came from metadata supplied by the sample provider rather than from assay-based typing.

After removal of 5 bases from V and 8 bases from J, the junction retains 19 bases not matched to a gene. CDR1 and CDR2, per the germline V gene, are LGHNA and YNFKEQ. From the cysteine up to the phenylalanine, the CDR3 has a length of 17 residues. Left in the record is the CDR3 DNA by itself, 51 bases read in frame from the first base. Whole blood was collected in K2EDTA tubes by collaborating institutions according to the institutions' own protocols. For TCRbeta analysis, collaborator samples were shipped as frozen whole blood, as isolated PBMCs, or as DNA extracted from either sample type. The investigation overall reported the following: How much clinical and demographic metadata was included differed by source and by participant, and the metadata was provided uncurated.

This clonotype originated in a human donor in a cohort sampled during active COVID-19. Sequenced material: peripheral blood. This receptor chain uses TRBV4-2 and TRBJ2-3, with 7 central nucleotides matching TRBD1. The CDR3 reads CASSTTHSPGQTVTQYF. Read as DNA, the sequence is TGTGCCAGCAGCACCACTCACAGCCCGGGACAGACCGTTACGCAGTATTTT.